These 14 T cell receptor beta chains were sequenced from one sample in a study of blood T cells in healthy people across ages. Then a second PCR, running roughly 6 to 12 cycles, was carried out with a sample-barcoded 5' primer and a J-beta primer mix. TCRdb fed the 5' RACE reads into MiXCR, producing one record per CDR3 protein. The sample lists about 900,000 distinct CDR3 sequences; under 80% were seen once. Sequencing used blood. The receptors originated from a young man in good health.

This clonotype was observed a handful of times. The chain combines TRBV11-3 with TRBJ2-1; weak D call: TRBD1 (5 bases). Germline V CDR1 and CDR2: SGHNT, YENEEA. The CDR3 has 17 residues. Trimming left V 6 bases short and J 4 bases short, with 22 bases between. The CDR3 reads CASSPQGRSGPYNEQFF. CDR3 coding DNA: TGTGCCAGCAGTCCTCAAGGCAGGTCAGGGCCATACAATGAGCAGTTCTTC.

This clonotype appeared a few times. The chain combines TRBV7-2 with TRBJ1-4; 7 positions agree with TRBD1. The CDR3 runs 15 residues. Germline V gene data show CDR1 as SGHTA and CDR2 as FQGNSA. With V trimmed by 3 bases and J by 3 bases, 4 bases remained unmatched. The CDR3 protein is CASSFQGQANEKLFF. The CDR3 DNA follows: TGTGCCAGCAGCTTTCAAGGACAGGCTAATGAAAAACTGTTTTTT. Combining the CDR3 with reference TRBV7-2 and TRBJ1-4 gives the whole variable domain GAGVSQSPSNKVTEKGKDVELRCDPISGHTALYWYRQSLGQGLEFLIYFQGNSAPDKSGLPSDRFSAERTGGSVSTLTIQRTQQEDSAVYLCASSFQGQANEKLFFGSGTQLSVL.

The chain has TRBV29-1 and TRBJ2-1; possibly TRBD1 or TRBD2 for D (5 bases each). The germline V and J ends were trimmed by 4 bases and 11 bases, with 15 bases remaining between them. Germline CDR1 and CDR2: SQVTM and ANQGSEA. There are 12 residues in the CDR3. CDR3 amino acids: CSVAFFSGQQFF. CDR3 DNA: TGCAGCGTTGCCTTTTTTTCGGGACAGCAGTTCTTC.

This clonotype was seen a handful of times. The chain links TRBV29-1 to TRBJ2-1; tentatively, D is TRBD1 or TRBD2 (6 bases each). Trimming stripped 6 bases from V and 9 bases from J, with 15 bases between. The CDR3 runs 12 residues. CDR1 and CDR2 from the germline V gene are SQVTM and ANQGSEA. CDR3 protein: CSVEGHQGEQFF. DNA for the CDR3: TGCAGCGTGGAGGGACACCAAGGTGAGCAGTTCTTC.

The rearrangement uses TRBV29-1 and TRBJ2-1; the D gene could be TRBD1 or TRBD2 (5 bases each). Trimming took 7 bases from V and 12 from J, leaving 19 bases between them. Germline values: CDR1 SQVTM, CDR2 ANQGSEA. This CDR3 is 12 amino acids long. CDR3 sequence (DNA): TGCAGCGGTACTAGGGACCCTGGACGGCAGTTCTTC. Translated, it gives CSGTRDPGRQFF.

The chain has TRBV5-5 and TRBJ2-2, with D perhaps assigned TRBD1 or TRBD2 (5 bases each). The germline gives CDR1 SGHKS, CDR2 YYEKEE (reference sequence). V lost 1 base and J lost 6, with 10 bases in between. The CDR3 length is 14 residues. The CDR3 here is CASSLRRGAGELFF. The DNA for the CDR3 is TGTGCCAGCAGCTTGAGAAGAGGGGCCGGGGAGCTGTTTTTT.

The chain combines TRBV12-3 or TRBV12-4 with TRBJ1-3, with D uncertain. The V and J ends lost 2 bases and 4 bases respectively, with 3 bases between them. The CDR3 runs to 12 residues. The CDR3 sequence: CASSLLGNTIYF. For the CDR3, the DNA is TGTGCCAGCAGTTTATTGGGAAACACCATATATTTT.

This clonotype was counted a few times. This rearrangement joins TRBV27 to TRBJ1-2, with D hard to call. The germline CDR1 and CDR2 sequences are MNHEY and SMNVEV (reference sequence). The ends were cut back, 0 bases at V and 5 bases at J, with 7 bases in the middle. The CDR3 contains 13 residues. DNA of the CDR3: TGTGCCAGCAGTTTATCTGCGGGGTATGGCTACACCTTC. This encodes CASSLSAGYGYTF.

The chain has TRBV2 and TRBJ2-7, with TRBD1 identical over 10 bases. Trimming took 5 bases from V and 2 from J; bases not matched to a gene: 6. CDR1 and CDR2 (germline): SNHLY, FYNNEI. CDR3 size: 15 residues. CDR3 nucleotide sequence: TGTGCCAGCAGTAGAGGACAGGGGGTGGCCTACGAGCAGTACTTC. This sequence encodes CASSRGQGVAYEQYF.

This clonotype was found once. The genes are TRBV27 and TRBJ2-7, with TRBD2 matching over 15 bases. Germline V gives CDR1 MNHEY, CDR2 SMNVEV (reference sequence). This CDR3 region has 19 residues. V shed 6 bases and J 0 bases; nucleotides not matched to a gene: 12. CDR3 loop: CASSSLGLAGGNSSYEQYF. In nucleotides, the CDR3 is TGTGCCAGCAGCTCCCTGGGACTAGCGGGAGGCAATAGCTCCTACGAGCAGTACTTC.

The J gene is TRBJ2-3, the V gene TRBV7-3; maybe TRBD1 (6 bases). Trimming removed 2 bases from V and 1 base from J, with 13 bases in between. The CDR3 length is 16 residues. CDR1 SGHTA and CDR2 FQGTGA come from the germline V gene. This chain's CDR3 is CASSLDSPGGTDTQYF. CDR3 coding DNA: TGTGCCAGCAGCTTAGATAGTCCAGGGGGCACAGATACGCAGTATTTT.

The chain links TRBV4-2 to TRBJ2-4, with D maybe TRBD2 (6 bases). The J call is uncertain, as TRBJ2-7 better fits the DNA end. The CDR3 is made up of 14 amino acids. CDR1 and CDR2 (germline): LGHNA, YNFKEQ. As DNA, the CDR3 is TGTGCCAGCAGCCAAGCGGCGGGAAACTACGAGCAGTACTTC. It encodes CASSQAAGNYEQYF.

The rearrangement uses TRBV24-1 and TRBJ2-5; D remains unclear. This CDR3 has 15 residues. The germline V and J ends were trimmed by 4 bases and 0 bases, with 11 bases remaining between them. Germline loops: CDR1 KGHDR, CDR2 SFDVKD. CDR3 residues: CATSDPGRYQETQYF. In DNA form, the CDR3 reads TGTGCCACCAGTGACCCGGGCAGGTACCAAGAGACCCAGTACTTC.

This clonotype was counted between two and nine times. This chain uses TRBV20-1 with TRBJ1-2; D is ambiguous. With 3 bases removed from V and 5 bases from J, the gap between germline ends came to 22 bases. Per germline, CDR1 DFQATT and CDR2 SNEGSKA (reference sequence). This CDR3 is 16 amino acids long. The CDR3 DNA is TGCAGTGCTAGTAATCCGACCAGACGCACTCAGTATGGCTACACCTTC. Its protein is CSASNPTRRTQYGYTF.